A single T cell receptor beta chain is shown here with its context. This specimen belongs to a study of blood T cell repertoires in COVID-19. Germline values: CDR1 GTSNPN, CDR2 SVGIG (reference sequence). The CDR3 has 16 amino acids. V lost 1 base to trimming and J lost 3 bases, with 16 bases between them. Per the authors' pipeline: Amplifying reference gene primers gave estimates of nucleated cell counts. Sequenced by immunoSEQ multiplex PCR; TCRdb stores in-frame clones only, minus some. V, J and clone size derive from that table, while D and trimming were established from the DNA sequence. Of over 250,000 clones in the sample, 80% to 90% were seen once. Across 20 to 25 US areas, participants ranged in age from 18 to 89 years. Each participant's cohort was designated according to participant-reported clinical history.

This TCR came from a man between 25 and 39 years old with acute COVID-19. The sample comprised PBMCs or T cells enriched from blood (not recorded which). This chain joins TRBV30 and TRBJ1-5; maybe TRBD1 (5 bases). The CDR3 region has the DNA TGTGCCTGGAGTGGGCCGTGGGGCACTTCCAATCAGCCCCAGCATTTT. This codes for CAWSGPWGTSNQPQHF.